The rows below give T cell receptor beta chains drawn from one sample of a study of cytomegalovirus exposure and HLA in healthy donors. Method: immunoSEQ multiplex PCR; TCRdb's copy keeps in-frame clones and lacks some. The data contain 300,000 to 400,000 clones, roughly 86% of them singletons. Sequencing was performed on PBMCs. Receptors originate from a man aged 25-40 years in good health and CMV-seronegative. CDR3s include the opening cysteine and the closing phenylalanine or tryptophan. A D gene is named only where the DNA matches it firmly. Some rows mark clone size as missing; the rest say once, few, many or name a class of expanded clone.

clone size: -
V gene: TRBV6-5
J gene: TRBJ2-3
D gene: TRBD2
CDR3 protein: CASSLAGASTDTQYF
CDR3 DNA: TGTGCCAGCAGTTTAGCGGGGGCTAGCACAGATACGCAGTATTTT

clone size: -
V gene: TRBV10-2
J gene: TRBJ2-5
D gene: TRBD2
CDR3 protein: CASMGGGSYQETQYF
CDR3 DNA: TGCGCCAGCATGGGCGGGGGTTCGTACCAAGAGACCCAGTACTTC

clone size: -
V gene: TRBV7-6
J gene: TRBJ1-4
D gene: TRBD1
CDR3 protein: CASSSPGTGGQEKLFF
CDR3 DNA: TGTGCCAGCAGCAGCCCCGGGACAGGGGGCCAGGAAAAACTGTTTTTT

clone size: -
V gene: TRBV4-1
J gene: TRBJ1-3
D gene: TRBD1
CDR3 protein: CASSQATGGSGNTIYF
CDR3 DNA: TGCGCCAGCAGCCAGGCAACAGGGGGCTCTGGAAACACCATATATTTT

clone size: -
V gene: TRBV27
J gene: TRBJ1-2
D gene: TRBD1
CDR3 protein: CASRNGREGTAGGYTF
CDR3 DNA: TGTGCCAGCAGGAACGGCAGGGAAGGGACAGCGGGTGGCTACACCTTC

clone size: many
V gene: TRBV27
J gene: TRBJ2-6
D gene: TRBD2
CDR3 protein: CASSSTTSGGAEGANVLTF
CDR3 DNA: TGTGCCAGCAGTTCAACAACTAGCGGGGGGGCCGAAGGGGCCAACGTCCTGACTTTC

clone size: -
V gene: TRBV7-9
J gene: TRBJ2-7
D gene: -
CDR3 protein: CASSLVVDEQYF
CDR3 DNA: TGTGCCAGCAGCTTAGTCGTCGACGAGCAGTACTTC

clone size: -
V gene: TRBV27
J gene: TRBJ2-5
D gene: TRBD2
CDR3 protein: CASSSGRPGLAGETQYF
CDR3 DNA: TGTGCCAGCAGTTCTGGGAGGCCGGGACTAGCGGGAGAGACCCAGTACTTC

clone size: few
V gene: TRBV6-1
J gene: TRBJ2-5
D gene: -
CDR3 protein: CASTSGVETQYF
CDR3 DNA: TGTGCCAGCACTTCAGGGGTAGAGACCCAGTACTTC

clone size: -
V gene: TRBV7-9
J gene: TRBJ2-7
D gene: -
CDR3 protein: CASSPSTGSYEQYF
CDR3 DNA: TGTGCCAGCAGCCCGTCTACGGGCTCCTACGAGCAGTACTTC

clone size: -
V gene: TRBV18
J gene: TRBJ1-2
D gene: -
CDR3 protein: CASSLLGGNYGDTF
CDR3 DNA: TGTGCCAGCTCACTACTCGGCGGGAACTATGGGGACACCTTC

clone size: -
V gene: TRBV19
J gene: TRBJ1-1
D gene: TRBD1
CDR3 protein: CASRRQGPFMNTEAFF
CDR3 DNA: TGTGCCAGTAGGAGACAGGGGCCGTTTATGAACACTGAAGCTTTCTTT

clone size: once
V gene: TRBV19
J gene: TRBJ1-6
D gene: TRBD1
CDR3 protein: CASQPTGVGNSPLHF
CDR3 DNA: TGTGCCAGCCAACCCACAGGGGTAGGGAATTCACCCCTCCACTTT

clone size: -
V gene: TRBV18
J gene: TRBJ2-5
D gene: TRBD1
CDR3 protein: CASTKLPGQGARETQYF
CDR3 DNA: TGTGCCAGCACTAAACTACCGGGACAGGGGGCGCGAGAGACCCAGTACTTC

clone size: -
V gene: TRBV7-6
J gene: TRBJ1-4
D gene: -
CDR3 protein: CASSLDGTFSSMEKLFF
CDR3 DNA: TGTGCCAGCAGCTTAGATGGGACATTCAGCTCGATGGAAAAACTGTTTTTT

clone size: -
V gene: TRBV10-3
J gene: TRBJ1-2
D gene: -
CDR3 protein: CAISSPGLGYGYTF
CDR3 DNA: TGTGCCATCTCCTCGCCAGGGCTCGGCTATGGCTACACCTTC

clone size: -
V gene: TRBV5-1
J gene: TRBJ2-2
D gene: -
CDR3 protein: CASSLAGIRELFF
CDR3 DNA: TGCGCCAGCAGCTTGGCAGGGATCAGGGAGCTGTTTTTT

clone size: -
V gene: TRBV7-2
J gene: TRBJ1-2
D gene: TRBD1
CDR3 protein: CASSPRGQDLYGYTF
CDR3 DNA: TGTGCCAGCAGCCCTAGGGGACAGGACCTCTATGGCTACACCTTC

clone size: -
V gene: TRBV7-9
J gene: TRBJ2-5
D gene: TRBD2
CDR3 protein: CASSSLADQETQYF
CDR3 DNA: TGTGCCAGCAGCTCCCTAGCGGACCAAGAGACCCAGTACTTC

clone size: few
V gene: TRBV4-2
J gene: TRBJ2-1
D gene: TRBD2
CDR3 protein: CASSRTGLAGGVSYNEQFF
CDR3 DNA: TGTGCCAGCAGCCGGACTGGGCTAGCGGGGGGCGTCTCCTACAATGAGCAGTTCTTC

clone size: -
V gene: TRBV11-3
J gene: TRBJ1-1
D gene: -
CDR3 protein: CASSHKGYEAFF
CDR3 DNA: TGTGCCAGCAGCCACAAGGGGTACGAAGCTTTCTTT

clone size: -
V gene: TRBV18
J gene: TRBJ1-2
D gene: TRBD1
CDR3 protein: CASSPPIIWDRGLSYGYTF
CDR3 DNA: TGTGCCAGCTCACCACCGATCATCTGGGACAGGGGGCTTTCCTATGGCTACACCTTC

clone size: -
V gene: TRBV15
J gene: TRBJ1-6
D gene: -
CDR3 protein: CATSRDPPRGGSPLHF
CDR3 DNA: TGTGCCACCAGCAGAGATCCCCCGCGGGGAGGGTCACCCCTCCACTTT

clone size: once
V gene: TRBV5-5
J gene: TRBJ2-7
D gene: TRBD1
CDR3 protein: CASTSQRQGAYEQYF
CDR3 DNA: TGTGCCAGCACCTCGCAGAGACAGGGGGCCTACGAGCAGTACTTC

clone size: once
V gene: TRBV19
J gene: TRBJ2-3
D gene: -
CDR3 protein: CASSIGNREGKDTQYF
CDR3 DNA: TGTGCCAGTAGTATAGGTAACAGGGAAGGGAAGGATACGCAGTATTTT

clone size: -
V gene: TRBV15
J gene: TRBJ2-1
D gene: -
CDR3 protein: CATSRAERNEQFF
CDR3 DNA: TGTGCCACCAGCAGAGCGGAGAGGAATGAGCAGTTCTTC

clone size: -
V gene: TRBV11-3
J gene: TRBJ2-1
D gene: TRBD2
CDR3 protein: CASSFGLADEQFF
CDR3 DNA: TGTGCCAGCAGCTTCGGACTAGCGGATGAGCAGTTCTTC

clone size: -
V gene: TRBV10-3
J gene: TRBJ1-1
D gene: -
CDR3 protein: CAISHSEGGSWVLNTEAFF
CDR3 DNA: TGTGCCATCAGTCACAGCGAGGGGGGGAGCTGGGTCCTGAACACTGAAGCTTTCTTT

clone size: -
V gene: TRBV7-9
J gene: TRBJ2-3
D gene: TRBD2
CDR3 protein: CASSSSGGRTDTQYF
CDR3 DNA: TGTGCCAGCAGCTCTAGCGGGGGACGCACAGATACGCAGTATTTT

clone size: -
V gene: TRBV2
J gene: TRBJ1-1
D gene: TRBD1
CDR3 protein: CASTLGEGQGNTEAFF
CDR3 DNA: TGTGCCAGCACCCTCGGGGAGGGACAGGGGAACACTGAAGCTTTCTTT

clone size: -
V gene: TRBV5-6
J gene: TRBJ1-4
D gene: -
CDR3 protein: CASSLAGEKVEKLFF
CDR3 DNA: TGTGCCAGCAGCTTGGCAGGGGAGAAGGTTGAAAAACTGTTTTTT

clone size: -
V gene: TRBV5-1
J gene: TRBJ2-1
D gene: -
CDR3 protein: CASSLRRGEYNEQFF
CDR3 DNA: TGCGCCAGCAGCTTGCGGAGGGGTGAATACAATGAGCAGTTCTTC

clone size: once
V gene: TRBV27
J gene: TRBJ2-1
D gene: -
CDR3 protein: CASSLDSAWSPYNEQFF
CDR3 DNA: TGTGCCAGCAGTTTAGATTCCGCGTGGAGTCCCTACAATGAGCAGTTCTTC